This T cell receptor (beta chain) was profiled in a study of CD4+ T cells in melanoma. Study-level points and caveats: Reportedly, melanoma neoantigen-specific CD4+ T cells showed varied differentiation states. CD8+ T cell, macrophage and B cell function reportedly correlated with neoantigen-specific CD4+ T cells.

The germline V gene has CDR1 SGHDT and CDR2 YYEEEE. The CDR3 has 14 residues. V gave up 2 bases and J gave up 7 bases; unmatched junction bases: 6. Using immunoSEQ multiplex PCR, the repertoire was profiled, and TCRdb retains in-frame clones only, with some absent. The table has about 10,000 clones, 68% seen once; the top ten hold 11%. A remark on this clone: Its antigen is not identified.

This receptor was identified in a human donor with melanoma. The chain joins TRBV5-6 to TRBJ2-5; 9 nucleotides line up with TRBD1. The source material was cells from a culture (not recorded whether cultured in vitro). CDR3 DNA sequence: TGTGCCAGCAGCTTCCGGGACAGGGTAGTGACCCAGTACTTC. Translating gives CASSFRDRVVTQYF.